A selection of T cell receptor beta chains follows, all from one sample in a study of blood T cell repertoires in COVID-19. TCRdb's table, derived via immunoSEQ multiplex PCR, lists solely in-frame clones and lacks some. The sample carries some 350,000 clones, more than 85% recorded once. The sequenced material came from PBMCs or T cells enriched from blood (not recorded which). Receptor source: a woman younger than 45 who had recovered from COVID-19. CDR3s include the opening cysteine and the closing phenylalanine or tryptophan. The order of the fields is V gene, clone size, J gene, CDR3 length, D gene, CDR3 DNA, CDR3 protein. D genes are given only for firm matches. Clone size is stated in some rows and not others, as once, few, many or a class when expanded.

v_call: TRBV9
clone_size: once
j_call: TRBJ1-2
cdr3_length: 13
d_call: .
cdr3_nt: TGTGCCAGCAGCGTAGTGGCGGCTTATGGCTACACCTTC
cdr3_aa: CASSVVAAYGYTF

v_call: TRBV6-1
clone_size: .
j_call: TRBJ1-6
cdr3_length: 15
d_call: TRBD1
cdr3_nt: TGTGCCAGCAGTGAAGAAACAGGGGGCAGAACACCCCTCCACTTT
cdr3_aa: CASSEETGGRTPLHF

v_call: TRBV7-8
clone_size: .
j_call: TRBJ2-7
cdr3_length: 15
d_call: TRBD1
cdr3_nt: TGTGCCAGCAGCTTCGTGACAGGGGCCTCCTACGAGCAGTACTTC
cdr3_aa: CASSFVTGASYEQYF

v_call: TRBV19
clone_size: .
j_call: TRBJ1-5
cdr3_length: 13
d_call: TRBD1
cdr3_nt: TGTGCCACCCGGGGACAGGGAAATCAGCCCCAGCATTTT
cdr3_aa: CATRGQGNQPQHF

v_call: TRBV6-6
clone_size: .
j_call: TRBJ2-7
cdr3_length: 13
d_call: .
cdr3_nt: TGTGCCAGCAGTTACCCTTCCCGAGAAGAGCAGTACTTC
cdr3_aa: CASSYPSREEQYF

v_call: TRBV3-1/TRBV3-2
clone_size: .
j_call: TRBJ1-1
cdr3_length: 15
d_call: .
cdr3_nt: TGTGCCAGCAGCCAAGGACGAGGAGGGTACACTGAAGCTTTCTTT
cdr3_aa: CASSQGRGGYTEAFF

v_call: TRBV23-1
clone_size: .
j_call: TRBJ2-7
cdr3_length: 13
d_call: .
cdr3_nt: TGCGCCAGCAGGCCGTCGGAGTCCTACGAGCAGTACTTC
cdr3_aa: CASRPSESYEQYF

v_call: TRBV4-1
clone_size: .
j_call: TRBJ2-1
cdr3_length: 17
d_call: TRBD2
cdr3_nt: TGCGCCAGCAGCCAAGTTCGGGGCGGGGGGAGTCGTAATGAGCAGTTCTTC
cdr3_aa: CASSQVRGGGSRNEQFF

v_call: TRBV24-1
clone_size: .
j_call: TRBJ2-3
cdr3_length: 14
d_call: TRBD1
cdr3_nt: TGTGCCACCAGTGATTTGAACAGGGGGGATACGCAGTATTTT
cdr3_aa: CATSDLNRGDTQYF

v_call: TRBV3-1/TRBV3-2
clone_size: .
j_call: TRBJ2-2
cdr3_length: 15
d_call: TRBD2
cdr3_nt: TGTGCCAGCAGCCCCTTAGCGGGAGGGACCGGGGAGCTGTTTTTT
cdr3_aa: CASSPLAGGTGELFF

v_call: TRBV5-1
clone_size: .
j_call: TRBJ2-5
cdr3_length: 16
d_call: TRBD2
cdr3_nt: TGCGCCAGCAGCTTCGGACTAGCGGGAGGGGAAGAGACCCAGTACTTC
cdr3_aa: CASSFGLAGGEETQYF

v_call: TRBV4-2
clone_size: .
j_call: TRBJ2-2
cdr3_length: 16
d_call: .
cdr3_nt: TGTGCCAGCAGCCAAGAACAGGGGGGGAATGCCGGGGAGCTGTTTTTT
cdr3_aa: CASSQEQGGNAGELFF

v_call: TRBV19
clone_size: once
j_call: TRBJ1-2
cdr3_length: 13
d_call: .
cdr3_nt: TGTGCCAGTAGCGCCAGGGATACCTATGGCTACACCTTC
cdr3_aa: CASSARDTYGYTF

v_call: TRBV7-2
clone_size: .
j_call: TRBJ2-7
cdr3_length: 11
d_call: .
cdr3_nt: TGTGCCAGCAGCTTGAGCTACGAGCAGTACTTC
cdr3_aa: CASSLSYEQYF

v_call: TRBV5-1
clone_size: .
j_call: TRBJ2-7
cdr3_length: 14
d_call: TRBD2
cdr3_nt: TGCGCCAGCAGCCAAGGGACTAGCGGGACCGAGCAGTACTTC
cdr3_aa: CASSQGTSGTEQYF

v_call: TRBV10-1
clone_size: .
j_call: TRBJ2-5
cdr3_length: 13
d_call: .
cdr3_nt: TGCGCCAGCAGTGAATCAGGCCAAGAGACCCAGTACTTC
cdr3_aa: CASSESGQETQYF

v_call: TRBV18
clone_size: .
j_call: TRBJ2-3
cdr3_length: 15
d_call: TRBD2
cdr3_nt: TGTGCCAGCTCAAGGTTAGCGGGAGACACAGATACGCAGTATTTT
cdr3_aa: CASSRLAGDTDTQYF

v_call: TRBV11-3
clone_size: once
j_call: TRBJ2-1
cdr3_length: 17
d_call: .
cdr3_nt: TGTGCCAGCAGCTTAGGAGGTCAGAGCAGCTCCTACAATGAGCAGTTCTTC
cdr3_aa: CASSLGGQSSSYNEQFF

v_call: TRBV6-1
clone_size: .
j_call: TRBJ1-2
cdr3_length: 13
d_call: TRBD1
cdr3_nt: TGTGCCAGCAGTGATCGGACAGGCTATGGCTACACCTTC
cdr3_aa: CASSDRTGYGYTF

v_call: TRBV20-1
clone_size: .
j_call: TRBJ1-2
cdr3_length: 11
d_call: .
cdr3_nt: TGCAGTGCTAGAAGAGAGAATGGCTACACCTTC
cdr3_aa: CSARRENGYTF

v_call: TRBV5-1
clone_size: .
j_call: TRBJ2-1
cdr3_length: 16
d_call: .
cdr3_nt: TGCGCCAGCAGCTCCCCACTAGGGACATCCCTGAGGGAGCAGTTCTTC
cdr3_aa: CASSSPLGTSLREQFF

v_call: TRBV12-3/TRBV12-4
clone_size: .
j_call: TRBJ2-7
cdr3_length: 13
d_call: .
cdr3_nt: TGTGCCAGCAGCCGCGGAGGAGACTACGAGCAGTACTTC
cdr3_aa: CASSRGGDYEQYF

v_call: TRBV27
clone_size: .
j_call: TRBJ2-2
cdr3_length: 16
d_call: .
cdr3_nt: TGTGCCAGCAGGCGGGGTGACAATCCCCACACCGGGGAGCTGTTTTTT
cdr3_aa: CASRRGDNPHTGELFF

v_call: TRBV9
clone_size: .
j_call: TRBJ2-1
cdr3_length: 15
d_call: TRBD2
cdr3_nt: TGTGCCAGCAGCGTAGTTAGCGGGAGGAACAATGAGCAGTTCTTC
cdr3_aa: CASSVVSGRNNEQFF

v_call: TRBV15
clone_size: .
j_call: TRBJ2-7
cdr3_length: 15
d_call: .
cdr3_nt: TGTGCCACCAGCGGACAAAGAAACCCCGGCAACGAGCAGTACTTC
cdr3_aa: CATSGQRNPGNEQYF

v_call: TRBV10-3
clone_size: .
j_call: TRBJ2-3
cdr3_length: 15
d_call: TRBD1
cdr3_nt: TGTGCCATCAGGGACAGGGGGGTTTACACAGATACGCAGTATTTT
cdr3_aa: CAIRDRGVYTDTQYF

v_call: TRBV7-9
clone_size: .
j_call: TRBJ2-2
cdr3_length: 11
d_call: .
cdr3_nt: TGTGCCAGCAGCTTAGTTCAGGAGCTGTTTTTT
cdr3_aa: CASSLVQELFF

v_call: TRBV4-1
clone_size: .
j_call: TRBJ1-5
cdr3_length: 15
d_call: .
cdr3_nt: TGCGCCAGCAGCCAATTACCCGGGGGTCTGGGGCCCCAGCATTTT
cdr3_aa: CASSQLPGGLGPQHF

v_call: TRBV28
clone_size: .
j_call: TRBJ2-7
cdr3_length: 15
d_call: TRBD1
cdr3_nt: TGTGCCAGCAGTTCGCCGGGACAGGGGGCAGGGGAGCAGTACTTC
cdr3_aa: CASSSPGQGAGEQYF

v_call: TRBV28
clone_size: once
j_call: TRBJ2-5
cdr3_length: 14
d_call: .
cdr3_nt: TGTGCCAGCAGTCTGCTAGAGGATCTCGAGACCCAGTACTTC
cdr3_aa: CASSLLEDLETQYF

v_call: TRBV11-3
clone_size: few
j_call: TRBJ2-1
cdr3_length: 15
d_call: TRBD1
cdr3_nt: TGTGCCAGCAGCCCGACAGGGGGCCTTTACAATGAGCAGTTCTTC
cdr3_aa: CASSPTGGLYNEQFF

v_call: TRBV5-1
clone_size: few
j_call: TRBJ1-1
cdr3_length: 16
d_call: TRBD1
cdr3_nt: TGCGCCAGCAGCTGGACAGGGGGCTTGGGGAACACTGAAGCTTTCTTT
cdr3_aa: CASSWTGGLGNTEAFF

v_call: TRBV25-1
clone_size: once
j_call: TRBJ2-5
cdr3_length: 14
d_call: TRBD1
cdr3_nt: TGTGCCAGCAGTGCGAGGGGGCTCTTTGAGACCCAGTACTTC
cdr3_aa: CASSARGLFETQYF

v_call: TRBV6-5
clone_size: .
j_call: TRBJ1-2
cdr3_length: 14
d_call: TRBD1
cdr3_nt: TGTGCCAGCAGCCTAGAGACAGGGGCATATGGCTACACCTTC
cdr3_aa: CASSLETGAYGYTF

v_call: TRBV11-2
clone_size: .
j_call: TRBJ2-3
cdr3_length: 15
d_call: TRBD1
cdr3_nt: TGTGCCAGCAGCGGTGGACAGGGCCCCGCAGATACGCAGTATTTT
cdr3_aa: CASSGGQGPADTQYF

v_call: TRBV21-1
clone_size: .
j_call: TRBJ2-7
cdr3_length: 18
d_call: .
cdr3_nt: TGTGCCAGCAGCACCTGCGGGACTAGCGGGAGCGAAGGGCACGAGCAGTACTTC
cdr3_aa: CASSTCGTSGSEGHEQYF

v_call: TRBV5-1
clone_size: .
j_call: TRBJ2-2
cdr3_length: 15
d_call: .
cdr3_nt: TGCGCCAGCAGCTGGGCAACCTTGAACACCGGGGAGCTGTTTTTT
cdr3_aa: CASSWATLNTGELFF

v_call: TRBV10-3
clone_size: .
j_call: TRBJ2-7
cdr3_length: 15
d_call: TRBD1
cdr3_nt: TGTGCCATCAGAGCCGGGACAGGGGGCTCCTACGAGCAGTACTTC
cdr3_aa: CAIRAGTGGSYEQYF

v_call: TRBV5-1
clone_size: .
j_call: TRBJ1-1
cdr3_length: 15
d_call: TRBD1
cdr3_nt: TGCGCCAGCAGCGTAAGACAGGGGGCCAACACTGAAGCTTTCTTT
cdr3_aa: CASSVRQGANTEAFF

v_call: TRBV19
clone_size: .
j_call: TRBJ1-5
cdr3_length: 16
d_call: .
cdr3_nt: TGTGCCAGTAAAGGAGACAGAGCTTATAGCAATCAGCCCCAGCATTTT
cdr3_aa: CASKGDRAYSNQPQHF

v_call: TRBV3-1/TRBV3-2
clone_size: few
j_call: TRBJ2-1
cdr3_length: 13
d_call: .
cdr3_nt: TGTGCCAGCAGCCCGCTCACTAGCAATGAGCAGTTCTTC
cdr3_aa: CASSPLTSNEQFF

v_call: TRBV20-1
clone_size: .
j_call: TRBJ1-2
cdr3_length: 10
d_call: .
cdr3_nt: TGCAGTGCTAGGGGGGCTGGCTACACCTTC
cdr3_aa: CSARGAGYTF

v_call: TRBV3-1/TRBV3-2
clone_size: .
j_call: TRBJ2-7
cdr3_length: 13
d_call: .
cdr3_nt: TGTGCCAGCAGCCAGTACAGGGATGGCGAGCAGTACTTC
cdr3_aa: CASSQYRDGEQYF

v_call: TRBV2
clone_size: .
j_call: TRBJ2-1
cdr3_length: 15
d_call: .
cdr3_nt: TGTGCCAGCAGTGAATCCTGGGGCGACCGGGAGAAGCAGTTCTTC
cdr3_aa: CASSESWGDREKQFF

v_call: TRBV10-1
clone_size: .
j_call: TRBJ1-1
cdr3_length: 17
d_call: .
cdr3_nt: TGCGCCAGCAGCAGGGGAGGGGAGAATACATTGAACACTGAAGCTTTCTTT
cdr3_aa: CASSRGGENTLNTEAFF

v_call: TRBV5-1
clone_size: .
j_call: TRBJ1-5
cdr3_length: 16
d_call: .
cdr3_nt: TGCGCCAGCAGCCTGGGTGGCGGGAGTAGCAATCAGCCCCAGCATTTT
cdr3_aa: CASSLGGGSSNQPQHF

v_call: TRBV25-1
clone_size: .
j_call: TRBJ1-5
cdr3_length: 16
d_call: TRBD1
cdr3_nt: TGTGCCAGCAGTGCCTCAGGGGGTCGAGGCAATCAGCCCCAGCATTTT
cdr3_aa: CASSASGGRGNQPQHF

v_call: TRBV10-2
clone_size: .
j_call: TRBJ2-1
cdr3_length: 16
d_call: TRBD2
cdr3_nt: TGCGCCAGCAGTGTCTATCGGGAGGGGCCCTACAATGAGCAGTTCTTC
cdr3_aa: CASSVYREGPYNEQFF

v_call: TRBV13
clone_size: .
j_call: TRBJ1-1
cdr3_length: 15
d_call: .
cdr3_nt: TGTGCCAGCAGCCGGACAGTTATTATGAACACTGAAGCTTTCTTT
cdr3_aa: CASSRTVIMNTEAFF

v_call: TRBV7-2
clone_size: .
j_call: TRBJ2-1
cdr3_length: 15
d_call: TRBD2
cdr3_nt: TGTGCCAGCAGCCCAACTAGCGGGATTTATAATGAGCAGTTCTTC
cdr3_aa: CASSPTSGIYNEQFF

v_call: TRBV3-1/TRBV3-2
clone_size: .
j_call: TRBJ2-7
cdr3_length: 15
d_call: TRBD2
cdr3_nt: TGTGCCAGCAGCCAAAAGGAGCGGGGCCTCTACGAGCAGTACTTC
cdr3_aa: CASSQKERGLYEQYF

v_call: TRBV5-6
clone_size: .
j_call: TRBJ2-7
cdr3_length: 16
d_call: TRBD1
cdr3_nt: TGTGCCAGCAGCTTGTTATCAGGACAGGGGGCCAACGAGCAGTACTTC
cdr3_aa: CASSLLSGQGANEQYF

v_call: TRBV23-1
clone_size: few
j_call: TRBJ2-7
cdr3_length: 13
d_call: .
cdr3_nt: TGCGCCAGCAGTCACAGGGACTCCTACGAGCAGTACTTC
cdr3_aa: CASSHRDSYEQYF

v_call: TRBV5-4
clone_size: .
j_call: TRBJ2-2
cdr3_length: 15
d_call: TRBD2
cdr3_nt: TGTGCCAGCAGCGATAGCGGGAGAGACACCGGGGAGCTGTTTTTT
cdr3_aa: CASSDSGRDTGELFF

v_call: TRBV5-4
clone_size: .
j_call: TRBJ2-7
cdr3_length: 17
d_call: TRBD2
cdr3_nt: TGTGCCAGCAGCTTGGGCGGGAGGGGAAAAGGAACCTACGAGCAGTACTTC
cdr3_aa: CASSLGGRGKGTYEQYF